The sequence of this T cell receptor (beta chain) was determined in a study of OX40 agonist ivuxolimab in advanced cancers. Background on the study: Three partial responders included one hepatocellular carcinoma patient and two cutaneous melanoma patients.

A remark on this clone: What it binds is unknown.

With 4 bases removed from V and 0 bases from J, the gap between germline ends came to 11 bases. Germline V lookup: CDR1 SGHKS, CDR2 YYEKEE (reference sequence). The CDR3 spans 14 residues. TCRdb keeps only in-frame clones here, not all; method: immunoSEQ multiplex PCR. The table has some 74,000 clones, 82% seen once. General observations from the study: The CD4+ and CD8+ T cells in the blood had expanded clonally by week 6 at 0.1 to 3.0 mg/kg. In general, CD8+ T cells held more expanded clones than CD4+ did, on average.

Specimen: CD4+ or CD8+ T cells sorted from blood, collected in a trial of the OX40 agonist ivuxolimab. The TCR was taken from an adult with an advanced solid tumor such as melanoma, head and neck, liver or kidney cancer. The rearrangement links TRBV5-5 to TRBJ2-7; no definite D call. The chain's CDR3 is CASSTGPYSYEQYF. The CDR3 DNA sequence: TGTGCCAGCAGCACCGGACCCTACTCCTACGAGCAGTACTTC.